These 24 T cell receptor beta chains came from one sample sequenced in a study of blood T cell repertoires in COVID-19. Clones were read by immunoSEQ multiplex PCR, and TCRdb kept only the in-frame ones, dropping some. The table shows tens of thousands of clones, with around four fifths occurring only once. The source material was peripheral blood. These receptors were obtained from a human donor in a cohort sampled during active COVID-19.

This chain joins TRBV29-1 and TRBJ1-2; weak D call: TRBD1 (5 bases). The CDR3 loop spans 12 amino acids. V lost 6 bases, J lost 12 bases, and 20 bases lay in between. Per germline, CDR1 SQVTM and CDR2 ANQGSEA. The CDR3 loop reads CSVNSGGSGNTF. The CDR3 DNA sequence: TGCAGCGTCAACTCGGGGGGGTCTGGTAACACCTTC.

The genes are TRBV3-1 (or the pseudogene TRBV3-2) and TRBJ1-2; TRBD1 agrees at 8 bases. Germline trimming cut 3 bases from V and 2 bases from J; bases unmatched to any gene: 8. CDR1 and CDR2 from the germline V gene are LGHDT and YNNKEL (reference sequence). The CDR3 is 16 amino acids. CDR3 in DNA: TGTGCCAGCAGCCATGAGAAGACAGGGGTGAACTATGGCTACACCTTC. Translated: CASSHEKTGVNYGYTF.

This chain links TRBV30 with TRBJ1-2, with no clear D. Trimming pared 0 bases from V and 6 bases from J, leaving 11 bases between. Germline lookup yields CDR1 GTSNPN and CDR2 SVGIG (reference sequence). This CDR3 comprises 13 residues. The CDR3 DNA follows: TGTGCCTGGAGTGTATCGGGGAACCATGGCTACACCTTC. It encodes CAWSVSGNHGYTF.

This clone has only a few counts. The rearrangement links TRBV4-1 to TRBJ1-2; maybe TRBD1 (6 bases). Trimming stripped 0 bases from V and 6 bases from J, with 14 bases between. CDR1 and CDR2 (germline): MGHRA, YSYEKL. The CDR3 is made up of 15 amino acids. DNA of the CDR3: TGCGCCAGCAGCCAAGAATACAGGGTTGGCGATGGCTACACCTTC. Residues: CASSQEYRVGDGYTF.

V gene TRBV6-5 combines with J gene TRBJ2-7; 7 nucleotides align to TRBD2. Germline loops: CDR1 MNHEY, CDR2 SVGAGI. V lost 1 base and J lost 3; bases outside the gene matches: 6. There are 15 residues in the CDR3. The CDR3 here is CASSYYRGGNYEQYF. In DNA form, the CDR3 reads TGTGCCAGCAGTTACTATCGCGGGGGTAACTACGAGCAGTACTTC.

The V gene is TRBV5-1, the J gene TRBJ2-6; the match to TRBD1 covers 7 bases. V trimming: 8 bases; J trimming: 2 bases; junction bases outside the gene matches: 16. CDR3 length: 18 amino acids. Germline V gene sequence: CDR1 SGHRS, CDR2 YFSETQ. The DNA of the CDR3 is TGCGCCAGTGACGAGACAGGGTTGACCCTGCCTGGGGCCAACGTCCTGACTTTC. Translation: CASDETGLTLPGANVLTF.

The chain is built from TRBV27 and TRBJ1-2, with D possibly matching TRBD1 (5 bases). Germline CDR1 and CDR2: MNHEY and SMNVEV (reference sequence). The V end was cut by 0 bases, the J end by 2 bases, with 10 bases between. The CDR3 runs 15 residues. The CDR3 nucleotides read TGTGCCAGCAGTTTATCGCAGGGAACGAACTATGGCTACACCTTC. Amino acids: CASSLSQGTNYGYTF.

The chain couples TRBV6-1 to TRBJ2-5; TRBD2 aligns across 14 bases. The CDR3 has 19 residues. The V gene end was trimmed by 4 bases and the J gene end by 2 bases; junction bases not matched to a gene: 12. Germline assignment: CDR1 MNHNS and CDR2 SASEGT. The CDR3 region has the DNA TGTGCCAGCAGTGGACGACTAGCGGGGGGGCTGGGGCGGCAAGAGACCCAGTACTTC. It translates to CASSGRLAGGLGRQETQYF.

This chain uses TRBV9 with TRBJ1-2, with D possibly matching TRBD1 (5 bases). V shed 4 bases and J shed 0 bases, with 7 bases lying between them. The germline V gene has CDR1 SGDLS and CDR2 YYNGEE. The CDR3 contains 13 residues. The CDR3 here is CASSQTANYGYTF. DNA of the CDR3: TGTGCCAGCAGCCAGACAGCTAACTATGGCTACACCTTC.

V usage is TRBV29-1 and J usage is TRBJ1-2; D is possibly TRBD1 (5 bases). Trimming took 5 bases from V and 3 from J, leaving 13 bases between them. The CDR3 has 13 residues. CDR1 SQVTM and CDR2 ANQGSEA come from the germline V gene. CDR3 in amino acids: CSVPARAYYGYTF. In DNA, the CDR3 is TGCAGCGTTCCTGCCAGGGCCTACTATGGCTACACCTTC.

This clone appeared a single time. The rearrangement joins TRBV3-1 (or the pseudogene TRBV3-2) to TRBJ2-7; 12 bases map to TRBD2. CDR1 is LGHDT and CDR2 is YNNKEL in the germline V gene (reference sequence). Unmatched junction bases numbered 3, after V lost 1 base and J lost 8 bases. The CDR3 is made up of 14 amino acids. The CDR3 here is CASSQGLAGVQQYF. CDR3 sequence (DNA): TGTGCCAGCAGCCAAGGACTAGCGGGGGTCCAGCAGTACTTC.

The CDR3 reads CASSSEQGAYEQYF. DNA of the CDR3: TGTGCCAGCAGCTCGGAACAGGGGGCCTACGAGCAGTACTTC. The chain carries TRBV7-2 and TRBJ2-7; TRBD1 matches at 8 bases. Germline lookup yields CDR1 SGHTA and CDR2 FQGNSA. With V trimmed by 4 bases and J by 2 bases, 4 bases remained unmatched. The CDR3 length is 14 residues. The variable domain in full, completed from reference TRBV7-2 and TRBJ2-7, reads GAGVSQSPSNKVTEKGKDVELRCDPISGHTALYWYRQSLGQGLEFLIYFQGNSAPDKSGLPSDRFSAERTGGSVSTLTIQRTQQEDSAVYLCASSSEQGAYEQYFGPGTRLTVT.

The chain couples TRBV18 to TRBJ1-3, with D tentatively TRBD1 (5 bases). CDR3 length: 16 amino acids. With 2 bases removed from V and 1 base from J, the gap between germline ends came to 12 bases. CDR1 is KGHSH and CDR2 is LQKENI in the germline V gene. The CDR3 loop reads CASSPALQESGNTIYF. The DNA of the CDR3 is TGTGCCAGCTCACCAGCCCTACAGGAATCTGGAAACACCATATATTTT.

The CDR3 here is CASNYGGRGAKGTQYF. Here the CDR3 DNA reads TGTGCCAGCAACTACGGGGGCCGGGGGGCCAAAGGGACCCAGTACTTC. The chain is built from TRBV13 and TRBJ2-5; tentative D call: TRBD2 (7 bases). Per germline, CDR1 PRHDT and CDR2 FYEKMQ (reference sequence). V was clipped by 7 bases and J by 7 bases, with 25 bases between them. This CDR3 is built from 16 residues.

The V gene is TRBV5-1, the J gene TRBJ2-7, with D maybe TRBD2 (5 bases). The germline V gene encodes CDR1 SGHRS and CDR2 YFSETQ. The CDR3 is 14 residues long. The V end was cut by 1 base, the J end by 2 bases, with 10 bases between. The CDR3 here is CASSLHPGTYEQYF. CDR3 in DNA: TGCGCCAGCAGCTTGCATCCGGGGACCTACGAGCAGTACTTC.

The chain carries TRBV27 and TRBJ1-1; D is unclear. V lost 6 bases to trimming and J lost 5 bases, with 19 bases between them. The CDR3 runs to 15 residues. Per germline, CDR1 MNHEY and CDR2 SMNVEV (reference sequence). CDR3 DNA sequence: TGTGCCAGCAGCCCCCGGGCGGGCGGGGTAACTGAAGCTTTCTTT. Amino acid sequence: CASSPRAGGVTEAFF.

The table lists this clone with a few counts. The chain joins TRBV7-2 to TRBJ1-6; D is undetermined. V dropped 6 bases and J dropped 7 bases, with 10 bases sitting between them. CDR1 and CDR2 from the germline V gene are SGHTA and FQGNSA. The CDR3 runs to 13 residues. CDR3 protein: CASRRTGNSPLHF. For the CDR3, the DNA is TGTGCCAGCAGACGGACGGGGAATTCACCCCTCCACTTT.

The chain recombines TRBV18 with TRBJ2-7; 7 bases map to TRBD1. Germline V gene lookup returns CDR1 KGHSH and CDR2 LQKENI. The CDR3 has 15 amino acids. V trimming: 4 bases; J trimming: 0 bases; junction bases outside the gene matches: 6. In nucleotides, the CDR3 is TGTGCCAGCTCACTCAGACAGGGATTCTCCTACGAGCAGTACTTC. Translation: CASSLRQGFSYEQYF.

The chain carries TRBV11-2 and TRBJ1-2, with a weak D call TRBD1 (6 bases). This CDR3 contains 13 residues. Trimming removed 6 bases at V and 8 bases at J, with 16 bases between. Germline V lookup: CDR1 SGHAT, CDR2 FQNNGV. The CDR3 loop is CASRYAPGEGYTF. CDR3 nucleotides: TGTGCCAGCAGATACGCCCCAGGGGAGGGCTACACCTTC.

The genes are TRBV2 and TRBJ1-6; possible D gene TRBD1, 5 bases. This CDR3 spans 12 amino acids. V was clipped by 7 bases and J by 10 bases, with 11 bases between them. Germline V gene data show CDR1 as SNHLY and CDR2 as FYNNEI. Written as DNA, the CDR3 is TGTGCCAGCACCCAGGGAAACTCACCCCTCCACTTT. It specifies CASTQGNSPLHF. Full variable domain (remainder filled in from reference TRBV2 and TRBJ1-6): EPEVTQTPSHQVTQMGQEVILRCVPISNHLYFYWYRQILGQKVEFLVSFYNNEISEKSEIFDDQFSVERPDGSNFTLKIRSTKLEDSAMYFCASTQGNSPLHFGNGTRLTVT.

The chain carries TRBV19 and TRBJ1-4, with D hard to call. CDR3 length: 16 residues. Per germline, CDR1 LNHDA and CDR2 SQIVND (reference sequence). The V end was cut by 1 base, the J end by 5 bases, with 14 bases between. CDR3 coding DNA: TGTGCCAGTAGTATAGTCACATCGGGGAGGAATGAAAAACTGTTTTTT. Translation gives CASSIVTSGRNEKLFF. The full variable domain, completed using reference TRBV19 and TRBJ1-4, is DGGITQSPKYLFRKEGQNVTLSCEQNLNHDAMYWYRQDPGQGLRLIYYSQIVNDFQKGDIAEGYSVSREKKESFPLTVTSAQKNPTAFYLCASSIVTSGRNEKLFFGSGTQLSVL.

The chain joins TRBV6-5 to TRBJ1-5, with 10 bases identical to TRBD1. The CDR3 has 15 residues. Per germline, CDR1 MNHEY and CDR2 SVGAGI. The trim removed 4 bases at V and 6 bases at J, leaving 6 bases unmatched. DNA of the CDR3: TGTGCCAGCAGTTCCGCGGACAGGGGGAGTCAGCCCCAGCATTTT. Amino acids: CASSSADRGSQPQHF.

The chain links TRBV27 to TRBJ1-2; 9 bases fit TRBD1. V dropped 8 bases and J dropped 4; count of bases not matched to a gene: 8. Germline CDR1 reads MNHEY; CDR2 reads SMNVEV (reference sequence). The CDR3 is made up of 14 amino acids. The CDR3 nucleotides read TGTGCCAGCGCTGACTTGACAGGGGGCTATGGCTACACCTTC. Its protein is CASADLTGGYGYTF.

The chain joins TRBV6-2 or TRBV6-3 to TRBJ1-2; D remains unclear. The CDR3 totals 15 residues. Trimming cost V 1 base and J 0 bases, with 9 bases left between them. Germline V lookup: CDR1 MNHEY, CDR2 SVGEGT. The CDR3 bases are TGTGCCAGCAGTTACTTAAGACTCACTAACTATGGCTACACCTTC. Encoded protein: CASSYLRLTNYGYTF.